Each of the 2 T cell receptor beta chains below was sequenced from the same sample in a study of cytomegalovirus exposure and HLA in healthy donors. PCR used 60 Vbeta primers and 13 Jbeta primers. The assay was immunoSEQ multiplex PCR, and TCRdb's table has in-frame clones only and misses some. The sample includes about 110,000 clones, roughly 70% of them seen just once. The sample was PBMCs. Receptors were obtained from a woman aged 65 to 85 in good health and CMV-seropositive.

CDR3 sequence reads: CASRKKSGTGPYEQYF. The CDR3 DNA follows: TGTGCCAGCAGGAAAAAGAGCGGGACAGGACCCTACGAGCAGTACTTC. The chain recombines TRBV27 with TRBJ2-7, with a weak D call TRBD1 (8 bases). Germline CDR1 is MNHEY and CDR2 is SMNVEV (reference sequence). The CDR3 runs 16 residues. V was pared by 6 bases and J by 2 bases, with 20 bases between.

The V and J genes are TRBV2 and TRBJ1-1; 10 bases agree with TRBD1. CDR3 size: 14 residues. CDR1 SNHLY and CDR2 FYNNEI come from the germline V gene. V was pared by 6 bases and J by 6 bases, with 7 bases of the junction left unmatched. CDR3 DNA sequence: TGTGCCAGCAGGGCAGAGGGACAGGGGTCTGAAGCTTTCTTT. Its protein is CASRAEGQGSEAFF.